The entry below gives a single TCR beta chain sequence along with its context. The antigen remains undetermined. This sample is part of a study of long-term antiretroviral therapy in people with HIV. Overall study findings and caveats: Diversity rose after ART but stayed below transplant donor controls.

From germline, CDR1 is SGDLS and CDR2 YYNGEE. The CDR3 loop spans 12 amino acids. V lost 3 bases and J 8 bases, leaving 9 bases between the germline ends. This was the immunoSEQ v3.0 assay at survey level. Each sample aimed for about 35,000-55,000 sequenced T-cell genomes. Sequencing was performed with immunoSEQ multiplex PCR; in TCRdb, only in-frame clones are kept and a portion is missing. The sample has more than 15,000 clones, about 94% seen once. Post-ART PBMC samples numbered at least two per donor, and pre-ART ones at least one. It was in the United States that all participants with HIV were treated.

Here the sequenced sample was unsorted PBMCs, taken nearly 6.5 years after starting antiretroviral therapy. The TCR comes from a woman in her forties or fifties with HIV. This rearrangement joins TRBV9 to TRBJ2-1; no clear D gene. CDR3 coding DNA: TGTGCCAGCAGCGGGAAGGGTGATGAGCAGTTCTTC. Translating gives CASSGKGDEQFF.